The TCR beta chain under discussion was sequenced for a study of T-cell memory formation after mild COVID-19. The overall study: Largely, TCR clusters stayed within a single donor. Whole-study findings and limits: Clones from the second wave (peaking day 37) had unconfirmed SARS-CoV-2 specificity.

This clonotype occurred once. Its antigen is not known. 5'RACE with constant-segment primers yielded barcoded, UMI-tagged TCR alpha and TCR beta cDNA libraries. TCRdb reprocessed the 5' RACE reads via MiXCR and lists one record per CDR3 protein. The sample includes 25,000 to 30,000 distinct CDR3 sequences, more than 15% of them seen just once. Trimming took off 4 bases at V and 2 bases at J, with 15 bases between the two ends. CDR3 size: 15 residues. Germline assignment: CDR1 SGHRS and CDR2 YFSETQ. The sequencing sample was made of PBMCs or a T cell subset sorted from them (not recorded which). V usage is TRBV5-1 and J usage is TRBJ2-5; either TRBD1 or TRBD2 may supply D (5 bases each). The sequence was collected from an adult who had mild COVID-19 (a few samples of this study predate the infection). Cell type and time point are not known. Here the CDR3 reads CASSLVGDGQETQYF. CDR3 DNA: TGCGCCAGCAGCCTGGTTGGGGACGGACAAGAGACCCAGTACTTC.